The 21 T cell receptor beta chains listed next were all sequenced from one sample in a study of response to subunit inactivated influenza vaccine. TCRdb called the RT-PCR reads again in MiXCR, with one record for every CDR3 protein. The table includes a few hundred thousand distinct CDR3 sequences, roughly 7.9% detected once. Source: PBMCs from blood, taken around 2 years after vaccination. All receptors derive from a man aged 50 to 75 who received an inactivated influenza vaccine.

The chain carries TRBV7-9 and TRBJ1-4; D gene ambiguous. This CDR3 is 15 amino acids long. Deletions cut 8 bases from V and 8 bases from J, with 21 bases between. Germline V lookup: CDR1 SEHNR, CDR2 FQNEAQ (reference sequence). The CDR3 DNA follows: TGTGCCAGCGGCTCAGACGGACCGGGAGGCGAAAAACTGTTTTTT. Translation: CASGSDGPGGEKLFF.

This clonotype was detected a few times. The chain is built from TRBV7-2 and TRBJ2-3; 9 positions agree with TRBD2. Per the germline V gene, CDR1 is SGHTA and CDR2 is FQGNSA. J lost 1 base, V lost 5 bases, and 1 base had no gene match. The CDR3 loop spans 14 amino acids. CDR3 nucleotide sequence: TGTGCCAGCAGCAGCGGGAGGCGCACAGATACGCAGTATTTT. It is translated as CASSSGRRTDTQYF.

This clonotype was recorded many times. The J gene is TRBJ1-4, the V gene TRBV10-3; 7 bases line up with TRBD1. The germline CDR1 and CDR2 sequences are ENHRY and SYGVKD. There are 17 residues in the CDR3. J lost 7 bases, V lost 6 bases, and 17 bases had no gene match. The CDR3 DNA reads as TGTGCCATCAGCCCCAGGTCTGTAGGGACAGAGACTGAAAAACTGTTTTTT. This sequence encodes CAISPRSVGTETEKLFF.

The V and J genes are TRBV5-6 and TRBJ2-3; TRBD2 matches 13 bases. There are 17 residues in the CDR3. Germline CDR1 reads SGHDT; CDR2 reads YYEEEE. Trimming cost V 4 bases and J 3 bases; bases outside gene matches: 8. This chain's CDR3 is CASSRRLAGGRTDTQYF. In DNA, the CDR3 is TGTGCCAGCAGCCGAAGACTAGCGGGGGGCCGAACAGATACGCAGTATTTT. Using reference TRBV5-6 and TRBJ2-3 for the parts outside the CDR3, the full variable domain is DAGVTQSPTHLIKTRGQQVTLRCSPKSGHDTVSWYQQALGQGPQFIFQYYEEEERQRGNFPDRFSGHQFPNYSSELNVNALLLGDSALYLCASSRRLAGGRTDTQYFGPGTRLTVL.

The chain employs TRBV20-1 and TRBJ2-5; TRBD1 matches at 9 bases. The germline V gene encodes CDR1 DFQATT and CDR2 SNEGSKA (reference sequence). The CDR3 runs to 17 residues. V shed 0 bases and J 4 bases; nucleotides not matched to a gene: 12. CDR3 coding DNA: TGCAGTGCTAGAGATGGGGGGACAGGGTCGGGTGGAGAGACCCAGTACTTC. This codes for CSARDGGTGSGGETQYF.

V usage is TRBV7-2 and J usage is TRBJ2-7; D possibly uses TRBD1 or TRBD2 (7 bases each). From germline, CDR1 is SGHTA and CDR2 FQGNSA. The V end lost 5 bases, the J end lost 4 bases, and 21 bases lay between the germline ends. CDR3 size: 16 residues. The CDR3 DNA reads TGTGCCAGCAGCCAGGGGGGGGGCGCGACGCCATACGAGCAGTACTTC. Encoded protein: CASSQGGGATPYEQYF. Filled out from reference TRBV7-2 and TRBJ2-7, the complete variable domain reads GAGVSQSPSNKVTEKGKDVELRCDPISGHTALYWYRQSLGQGLEFLIYFQGNSAPDKSGLPSDRFSAERTGGSVSTLTIQRTQQEDSAVYLCASSQGGGATPYEQYFGPGTRLTVT.

V gene TRBV5-1 combines with J gene TRBJ2-7; no clear D gene. Trimming removed 0 bases from V and 2 bases from J, with 6 bases in between. The CDR3 length is 13 residues. Germline-derived CDR1 and CDR2 are SGHRS and YFSETQ. CDR3 residues: CASSLAHPYEQYF. CDR3 coding DNA: TGCGCCAGCAGCTTGGCGCACCCCTACGAGCAGTACTTC.

This clonotype was observed a few times. The chain has TRBV7-2 and TRBJ2-2, with 9 positions matching TRBD1. The CDR3 has 16 amino acids. Germline V gene data show CDR1 as SGHTA and CDR2 as FQGNSA. V lost 1 base, J lost 6 bases, and 6 bases stayed unmatched. CDR3 sequence: CASSLDRDRVAGELFF. CDR3 nucleotides: TGTGCCAGCAGCTTAGACCGGGACAGGGTGGCCGGGGAGCTGTTTTTT.

The chain has TRBV10-3 and TRBJ2-1; TRBD2 matches 10 bases. This CDR3 comprises 14 residues. V was clipped by 5 bases and J by 6 bases; unmatched bases: 4. Germline loops: CDR1 ENHRY, CDR2 SYGVKD. CDR3 nucleotides: TGTGCCATCAGTCCAGCGGGGGGGCTCAATGAGCAGTTCTTC. It specifies CAISPAGGLNEQFF.

This chain joins TRBV2 and TRBJ1-5; the D gene is possibly TRBD1 (5 bases). Germline V CDR1 and CDR2: SNHLY, FYNNEI. This CDR3 is 12 amino acids long. V shed 9 bases and J shed 7 bases, with 13 bases lying between them. The CDR3: CARSRDGQPQHF. As DNA, the CDR3 is TGTGCCAGGAGCAGGGACGGCCAGCCCCAGCATTTT.

This clonotype came up a few times. This rearrangement joins TRBV20-1 to TRBJ2-3; the D gene is possibly TRBD2 (7 bases). The CDR3 is 15 residues long. Germline-derived CDR1 and CDR2 are DFQATT and SNEGSKA (reference sequence). V lost 6 bases, J lost 6 bases, and 22 bases lay in between. CDR3 in DNA: TGCAGTGCCCGGGATTTAGGGGGGGGCTGGGATACGCAGTATTTT. Protein product: CSARDLGGGWDTQYF.

This clonotype was recorded many times. V gene TRBV7-2 combines with J gene TRBJ2-1; unclear D gene. The CDR3 spans 13 residues. The V and J ends lost 1 base and 8 bases respectively, with 9 bases between them. In germline, CDR1 is SGHTA, CDR2 FQGNSA. The CDR3 reads CASSLERVHEQFF. The CDR3, as DNA: TGTGCCAGCAGCTTAGAAAGGGTCCATGAGCAGTTCTTC.

The gene calls are TRBV30 and TRBJ1-6; tentatively, D is TRBD1 (6 bases). Germline CDR1 GTSNPN, CDR2 SVGIG (reference sequence). Trimming shortened V by 2 bases and J by 10 bases, and 12 bases separated the two germline ends. This CDR3 region has 13 residues. CDR3 nucleotide sequence: TGTGCCTGGAGTTTACAGGGAAAATCACCCCTCCACTTT. Translating it yields CAWSLQGKSPLHF.

This clonotype was seen a few times. The chain recombines TRBV7-2 with TRBJ2-7, with D unresolved. Trimming cost V 1 base and J 3 bases, with 10 bases left between them. Looked up from germline, CDR1 is SGHTA and CDR2 is FQGNSA. The CDR3 covers 14 residues. The CDR3 DNA reads TGTGCCAGCAGCTTAGATTCCCAGTACTACGAGCAGTACTTC. Its translation is CASSLDSQYYEQYF.

The CDR3 protein is CASSGVVGKYGYTF. The CDR3 nucleotides are TGCGCCAGCAGCGGGGTGGTCGGAAAATATGGCTACACCTTC. V and J are TRBV5-1 and TRBJ1-2; no definite D call. Germline assignment: CDR1 SGHRS and CDR2 YFSETQ. The V end lost 4 bases, the J end lost 5 bases, and 15 bases lay between the germline ends. The CDR3 contains 14 residues.

This clonotype appeared many times. This rearrangement joins TRBV7-8 to TRBJ1-4; TRBD1 might be the D (6 bases). V was trimmed by 0 bases and J by 5 bases, leaving 10 bases between them. CDR3 length: 15 amino acids. Looked up from germline, CDR1 is SGHVS and CDR2 is FQNEAQ. The DNA of the CDR3 is TGTGCCAGCAGCTTAGCGCTGGGGGCGAATGAAAAACTGTTTTTT. It translates to CASSLALGANEKLFF.

With regard to this clonotype: Germline and junction disagree at one end, which may indicate a read error. V and J are TRBV19 and TRBJ2-3; the match to TRBD1 covers 10 bases. CDR3 length: 16 residues. CDR1 is LNHDA and CDR2 is SQIVND in the germline V gene (reference sequence). The CDR3 here is CACSLPGQGFSDTQYF. CDR3 in DNA: TGTGCCTGTAGCCTTCCGGGACAGGGGTTTTCAGATACGCAGTATTTT.

A few counts support this clonotype. V is TRBV5-1 and J is TRBJ2-2; the D is unclear. V lost 5 bases, J lost 0 bases, and 8 bases lay in between. The CDR3 is 14 residues long. Germline V lookup: CDR1 SGHRS, CDR2 YFSETQ. The CDR3 sequence is CASRGSANTGELFF. For the CDR3, the DNA is TGCGCCAGCAGGGGCAGCGCGAACACCGGGGAGCTGTTTTTT.

This clonotype turned up a few times. V usage is TRBV4-3 and J usage is TRBJ2-2; D call uncertain. Germline values: CDR1 LGHNA, CDR2 YSLEER. V lost 1 base and J 4 bases, leaving 7 bases between the germline ends. The CDR3 consists of 14 residues. CDR3 protein: CASSQVDFTGELFF. In DNA, the CDR3 is TGCGCCAGCAGCCAAGTTGACTTCACCGGGGAGCTGTTTTTT.

This clonotype was seen only a few times. V is TRBV27 and J is TRBJ1-6, with 8 bases fitting TRBD1. With 5 bases clipped from V and 6 bases from J, the junction kept 9 bases outside the gene matches. The CDR3 totals 16 residues. The germline gives CDR1 MNHEY, CDR2 SMNVEV (reference sequence). This CDR3 reads CASSTRQGPINSPLHF. The DNA for the CDR3 is TGTGCCAGCAGTACACGACAGGGGCCGATTAATTCACCCCTCCACTTT.

This clonotype was seen many times. This rearrangement joins TRBV12-3 or TRBV12-4 to TRBJ1-2; D not resolved. Trimming left V 7 bases short and J 7 bases short, with 19 bases between. CDR3 length: 14 residues. CDR3 region: CASKVGQARGGYTF. The CDR3 DNA reads as TGTGCCAGCAAAGTCGGGCAGGCCCGCGGTGGCTACACCTTC.